This T cell receptor (beta chain) originates from a study of blood T cell repertoires in COVID-19. For the study at large: COVID-19 samples collected from the United States, Italy and Spain covered acute and convalescent phases. From T cells, B-cell-depleted T cells, or PBMCs came the material, which was cDNA or gDNA.

In the original processing: From reference gene primer amplification, estimates of nucleated cell counts were derived. Data came from immunoSEQ multiplex PCR; TCRdb stores just in-frame clones and leaves some out. V and J calls and clone size follow that table, whereas D and trimming were derived from the DNA. Of around 280,000 clones listed, approximately 91% are singletons. Germline V gene sequence: CDR1 KGHDR, CDR2 SFDVKD. Trimming removed 9 bases from V and 1 base from J; junction bases left unmatched: 2. The CDR3 has 14 residues. Seattle's enrolled individuals joined amid active infection and were then monitored longitudinally.

The chain joins TRBV24-1 to TRBJ1-5; 10 bases match TRBD1. This clonotype originated in a woman aged 25-40 years with COVID-19, enrolled during active disease. Sample: peripheral blood. The CDR3, as DNA: TGTGCCACCGGGACAGGGGAAAGCAATCAGCCCCAGCATTTT. Protein sequence: CATGTGESNQPQHF.